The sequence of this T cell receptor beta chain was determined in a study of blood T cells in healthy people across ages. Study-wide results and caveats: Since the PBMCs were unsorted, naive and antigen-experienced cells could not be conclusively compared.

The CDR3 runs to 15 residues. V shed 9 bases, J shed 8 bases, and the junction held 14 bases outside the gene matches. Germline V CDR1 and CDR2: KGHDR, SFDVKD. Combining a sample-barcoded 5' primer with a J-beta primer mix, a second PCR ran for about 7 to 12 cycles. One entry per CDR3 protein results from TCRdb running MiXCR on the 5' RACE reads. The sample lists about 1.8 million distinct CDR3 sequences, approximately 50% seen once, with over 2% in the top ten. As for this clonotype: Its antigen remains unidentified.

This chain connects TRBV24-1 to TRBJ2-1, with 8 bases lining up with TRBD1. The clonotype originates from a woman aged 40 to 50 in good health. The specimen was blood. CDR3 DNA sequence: TGTGCCACCGCAGGACAGGGAAGGATAATCGATGAGCAGTTCTTC. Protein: CATAGQGRIIDEQFF.